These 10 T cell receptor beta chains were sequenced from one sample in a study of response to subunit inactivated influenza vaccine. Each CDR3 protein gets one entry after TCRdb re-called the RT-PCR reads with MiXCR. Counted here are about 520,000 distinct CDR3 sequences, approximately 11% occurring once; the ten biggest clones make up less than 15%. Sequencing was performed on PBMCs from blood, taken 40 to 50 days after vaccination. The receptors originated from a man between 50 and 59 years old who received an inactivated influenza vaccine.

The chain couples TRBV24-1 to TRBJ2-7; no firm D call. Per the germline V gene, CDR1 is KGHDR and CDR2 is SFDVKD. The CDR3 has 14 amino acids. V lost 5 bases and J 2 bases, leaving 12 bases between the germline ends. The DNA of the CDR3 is TGTGCCACCAGTGGGCCGGGCCGTCCCTACGAGCAGTACTTC. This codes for CATSGPGRPYEQYF.

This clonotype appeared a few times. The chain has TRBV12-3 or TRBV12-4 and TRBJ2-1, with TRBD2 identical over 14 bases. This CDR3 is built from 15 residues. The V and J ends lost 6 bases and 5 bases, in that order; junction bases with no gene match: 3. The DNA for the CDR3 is TGTGCCAGCAGGACTAGCGGGAGGGGTGACAATGAGCAGTTCTTC. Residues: CASRTSGRGDNEQFF.

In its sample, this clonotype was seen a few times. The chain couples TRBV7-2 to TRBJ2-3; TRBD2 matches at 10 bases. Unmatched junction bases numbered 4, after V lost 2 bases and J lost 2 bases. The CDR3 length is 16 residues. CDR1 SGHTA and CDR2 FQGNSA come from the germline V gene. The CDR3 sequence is CASSLYGTSVTDTQYF. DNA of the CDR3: TGTGCCAGCAGCTTATATGGGACTAGCGTCACAGATACGCAGTATTTT.

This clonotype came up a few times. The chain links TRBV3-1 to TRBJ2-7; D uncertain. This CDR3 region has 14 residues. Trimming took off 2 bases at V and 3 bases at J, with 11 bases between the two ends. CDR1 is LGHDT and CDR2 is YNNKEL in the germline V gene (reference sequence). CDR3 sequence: CASSQTANYYEQYF. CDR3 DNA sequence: TGTGCCAGCAGCCAAACCGCCAACTACTACGAGCAGTACTTC.

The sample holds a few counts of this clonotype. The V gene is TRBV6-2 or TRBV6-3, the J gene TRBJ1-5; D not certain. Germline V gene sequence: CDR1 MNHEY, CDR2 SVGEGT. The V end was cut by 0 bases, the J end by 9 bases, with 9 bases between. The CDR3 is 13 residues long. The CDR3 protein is CASSYSKGMPQHF. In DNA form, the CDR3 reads TGTGCCAGCAGTTACTCGAAGGGTATGCCCCAGCATTTT.

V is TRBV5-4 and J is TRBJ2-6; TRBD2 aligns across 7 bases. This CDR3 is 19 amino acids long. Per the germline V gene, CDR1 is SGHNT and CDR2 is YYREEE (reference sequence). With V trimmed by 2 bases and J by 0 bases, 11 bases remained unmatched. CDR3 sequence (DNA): TGTGCCAGCAGCTTTTCGGCAGGGACTACCGCCTCTGGGGCCAACGTCCTGACTTTC. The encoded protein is CASSFSAGTTASGANVLTF.

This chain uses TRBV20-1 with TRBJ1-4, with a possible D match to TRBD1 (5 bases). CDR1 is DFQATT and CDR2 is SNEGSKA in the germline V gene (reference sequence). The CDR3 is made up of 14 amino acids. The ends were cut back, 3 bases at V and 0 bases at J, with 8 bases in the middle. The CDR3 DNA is TGCAGTGCTAGTGACAGAGCAACTAATGAAAAACTGTTTTTT. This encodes CSASDRATNEKLFF.

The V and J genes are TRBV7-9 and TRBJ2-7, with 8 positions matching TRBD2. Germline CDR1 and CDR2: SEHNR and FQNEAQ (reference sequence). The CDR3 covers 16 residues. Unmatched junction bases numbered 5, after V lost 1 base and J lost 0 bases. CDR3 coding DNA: TGTGCCAGCAGCTTAGGGGTTAGCGGGGACTCCTACGAGCAGTACTTC. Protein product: CASSLGVSGDSYEQYF.

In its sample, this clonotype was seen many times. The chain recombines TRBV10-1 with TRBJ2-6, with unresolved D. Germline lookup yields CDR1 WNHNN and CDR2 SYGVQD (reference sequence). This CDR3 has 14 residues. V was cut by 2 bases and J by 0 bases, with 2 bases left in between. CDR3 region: CASSEGSGANVLTF. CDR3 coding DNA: TGCGCCAGCAGTGAGGGCTCTGGGGCCAACGTCCTGACTTTC.

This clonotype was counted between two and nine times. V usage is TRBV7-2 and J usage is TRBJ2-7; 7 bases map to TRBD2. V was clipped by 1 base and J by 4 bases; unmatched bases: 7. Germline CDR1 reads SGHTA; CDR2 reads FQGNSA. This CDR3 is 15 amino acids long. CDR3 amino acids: CASSLGTSARYEQYF. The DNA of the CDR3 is TGTGCCAGCAGCTTAGGAACTAGCGCGAGATACGAGCAGTACTTC.